Described below is a single TCR beta chain sequence and its context. The antigen remains undetermined. The PCR made use of 60 Vbeta and 13 Jbeta primers. Profiled with immunoSEQ multiplex PCR; TCRdb holds only in-frame clones, not every one. This table holds about 250,000 clones, roughly two thirds found once. These data belong to a study of cytomegalovirus exposure and HLA in healthy donors. Whole-study findings and limits: Accurate prediction of most subjects' HLA-A and HLA-B alleles from TCR beta sequences was reported.

Unmatched junction bases numbered 13, after V lost 10 bases and J lost 3 bases. Germline V gene lookup returns CDR1 SEHNR and CDR2 FQNEAQ (reference sequence). The CDR3 contains 15 residues. The TCR was taken from a female donor in good health and CMV-seronegative. Material: PBMCs. The rearrangement links TRBV7-9 to TRBJ2-3; TRBD1 agrees at 7 bases. The CDR3 coding sequence is TGTGCCATCAGGGCGACAGGGCCGCAGACAGATACGCAGTATTTT. This encodes CAIRATGPQTDTQYF.